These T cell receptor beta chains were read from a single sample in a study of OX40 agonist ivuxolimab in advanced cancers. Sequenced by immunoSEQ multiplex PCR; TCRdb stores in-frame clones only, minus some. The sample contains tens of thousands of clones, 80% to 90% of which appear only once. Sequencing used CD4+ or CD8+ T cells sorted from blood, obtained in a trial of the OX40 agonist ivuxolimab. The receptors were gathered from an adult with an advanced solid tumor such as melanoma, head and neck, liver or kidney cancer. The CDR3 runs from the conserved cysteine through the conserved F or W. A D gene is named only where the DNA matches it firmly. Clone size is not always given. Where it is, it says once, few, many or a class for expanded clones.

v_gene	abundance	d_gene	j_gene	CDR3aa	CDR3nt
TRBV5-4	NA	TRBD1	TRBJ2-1	CASSLAIVPGQVGNEQFF	TGTGCCAGCAGCTTGGCCATCGTCCCGGGACAGGTCGGTAATGAGCAGTTCTTC
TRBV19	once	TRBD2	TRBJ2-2	CASSIGLAGWNTGELFF	TGTGCCAGTAGTATAGGACTAGCGGGGTGGAACACCGGGGAGCTGTTTTTT
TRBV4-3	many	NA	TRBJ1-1	CASQGFGTEAFF	TGCGCCAGCCAGGGATTCGGCACTGAAGCTTTCTTT
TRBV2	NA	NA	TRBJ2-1	CASRGSGDYNEQFF	TGTGCCAGCAGGGGGTCGGGGGACTACAATGAGCAGTTCTTC
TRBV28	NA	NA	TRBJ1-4	CASSLRTAYEKLFF	TGTGCCAGCAGCTTGAGGACAGCCTATGAAAAACTGTTTTTT
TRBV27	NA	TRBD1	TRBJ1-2	CASSLSMTGGGYGYTF	TGTGCCAGCAGTTTATCGATGACAGGGGGTGGCTATGGCTACACCTTC
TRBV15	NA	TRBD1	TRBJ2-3	CATSRDLQGLGGTDTQYF	TGTGCCACCAGCAGAGATCTACAGGGGCTTGGGGGCACAGATACGCAGTATTTT
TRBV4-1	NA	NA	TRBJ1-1	CASSHPGSWAEAFF	TGCGCCAGCAGCCATCCGGGGTCCTGGGCTGAAGCTTTCTTT
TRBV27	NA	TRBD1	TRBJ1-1	CASTHTGATEAFF	TGTGCCAGCACCCATACAGGGGCCACTGAAGCTTTCTTT
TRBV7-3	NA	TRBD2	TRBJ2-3	CASSPAGGLADTQYF	TGTGCCAGCAGCCCAGCGGGGGGGCTTGCAGATACGCAGTATTTT
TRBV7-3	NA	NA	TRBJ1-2	CASSLHGGGNYGYTF	TGTGCCAGCAGCTTACACGGTGGGGGTAACTATGGCTACACCTTC
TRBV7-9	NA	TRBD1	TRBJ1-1	CASSSIRQGRDTEAFF	TGTGCCAGCAGCTCTATCCGACAGGGGCGGGACACTGAAGCTTTCTTT
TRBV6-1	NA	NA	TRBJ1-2	CASSERRWTEDGYTF	TGTGCCAGCAGTGAAAGGAGGTGGACAGAAGATGGCTACACCTTC
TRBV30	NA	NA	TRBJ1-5	CACGKMGNQPQHF	TGTGCCTGCGGGAAAATGGGCAATCAGCCCCAGCATTTT
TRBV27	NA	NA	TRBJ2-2	CASSPGTGELFF	TGTGCCAGCAGCCCAGGGACCGGGGAGCTGTTTTTT
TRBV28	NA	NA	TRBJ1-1	CASSRPGRLALNTEAFF	TGTGCCAGCAGTCGCCCGGGACGGCTAGCCTTGAACACTGAAGCTTTCTTT
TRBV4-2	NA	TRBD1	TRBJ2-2	CASSPITGTGNTGELFF	TGTGCCAGCAGCCCAATCACCGGGACAGGGAACACCGGGGAGCTGTTTTTT
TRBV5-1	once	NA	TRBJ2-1	CASKGQGGDEQFF	TGCGCCAGTAAAGGACAGGGAGGGGATGAGCAGTTCTTC
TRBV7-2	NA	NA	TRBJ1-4	CASSLGAGTEKLFF	TGTGCCAGCAGCTTAGGTGCGGGGACTGAAAAACTGTTTTTT
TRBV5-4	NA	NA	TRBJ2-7	CASSPRQAFVHEQYF	TGTGCCAGCAGCCCCAGACAGGCCTTCGTCCACGAGCAGTACTTC
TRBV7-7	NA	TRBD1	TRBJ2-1	CASSAALTGNEQFF	TGTGCTAGCAGCGCAGCACTGACAGGGAATGAGCAGTTCTTC
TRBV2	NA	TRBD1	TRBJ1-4	CASSATTGPNEKLFF	TGTGCCAGCAGTGCCACGACAGGGCCTAATGAAAAACTGTTTTTT
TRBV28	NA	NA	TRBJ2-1	CASSLRERYNEQFF	TGTGCCAGCAGTTTAAGGGAGCGCTACAATGAGCAGTTCTTC
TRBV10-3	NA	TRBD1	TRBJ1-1	CAISRGGNTEAFF	TGTGCCATCAGTCGAGGGGGCAACACTGAAGCTTTCTTT
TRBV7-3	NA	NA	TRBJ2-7	CASSLTPVGVYEQYF	TGTGCCAGCAGCTTAACACCAGTGGGAGTCTACGAGCAGTACTTC
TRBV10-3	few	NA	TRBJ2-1	CAISDLEDEQFF	TGTGCCATCAGTGATCTGGAGGATGAGCAGTTCTTC
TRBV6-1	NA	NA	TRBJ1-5	CASSAGVSGNQPQHF	TGTGCCAGCAGCGCAGGGGTTTCAGGCAATCAGCCCCAGCATTTT
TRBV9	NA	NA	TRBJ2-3	CASSGIDGTQYF	TGTGCCAGCAGCGGAATAGATGGTACGCAGTATTTT